This TCR beta chain came from a study of blood T cell repertoires in COVID-19. The length of the CDR3 is 15 residues. CDR1 SGHNT and CDR2 YENEEA come from the germline V gene. V dropped 3 bases and J dropped 3 bases, with 13 bases sitting between them. This clone occurred once. Measured with immunoSEQ multiplex PCR; TCRdb has only the in-frame clones, and not every one. Seen here are 55,000 to 65,000 clones, 87% observed once, and the top ten hold about 6.9%. The origin of this receptor is a man between 60 and 75 years old with active or convalescent COVID-19. The sequencing sample was made of peripheral blood. The chain uses TRBV11-3 and TRBJ2-3, with D maybe TRBD2 (6 bases). The CDR3 reads CASSLSAGPTDTQYF. The CDR3 coding sequence is TGTGCCAGCAGCTTGAGCGCGGGACCTACAGATACGCAGTATTTT.